Listed below are T cell receptor beta chains from one sample, sequenced in a study of blood T cells in healthy people across ages. In TCRdb, the 5' RACE reads were re-called with MiXCR into one record per CDR3 protein. Of some 1.1 million distinct CDR3 sequences listed, roughly two fifths are singletons. Source material: blood. The receptors originated from a man between 18 and 29 years old in good health. Both conserved end residues are part of each CDR3. D genes are given only for firm matches. Clone size is shown for a subset of rows, as once, few, many or a class of expanded clone.

d_call j_call v_call clone_size cdr3_length cdr3_nt cdr3_aa
TRBD1 TRBJ2-3 TRBV6-6 few 14 TGTGCCAGCTTCACGACAGGGGGAACAGATACGCAGTATTTT CASFTTGGTDTQYF
TRBD2 TRBJ2-3 TRBV10-3 few 14 TGTGCCATCAGACCGGGACTAGCGACAGATACGCAGTATTTT CAIRPGLATDTQYF
- TRBJ2-2 TRBV6-6 - 15 TGTGCCAGCAGTCCCAAAGCTCCGAACACCGGGGAGCTGTTTTTT CASSPKAPNTGELFF
- TRBJ1-1 TRBV10-3 - 13 TGTGCCGTCGGTGCAGGTCGGACACCTGAAGCTTTCTTT CAVGAGRTPEAFF
- TRBJ2-7 TRBV7-9 - 19 TGTGCCAGCAGCTTAGGTTTCGCCATCCCCGGGACAACCGACTACGAGCAGTACTTC CASSLGFAIPGTTDYEQYF
TRBD2 TRBJ2-3 TRBV20-1 few 16 TGCAGTGCTCCCGAACCTCAGCGGGGGGGCACAGATACGCAGTATTTT CSAPEPQRGGTDTQYF
TRBD1 TRBJ2-1 TRBV6-2/TRBV6-3 - 16 TGTGCCAGCAGTTACCGCCCGGGACAGGGTCGGGATGGGCAGTTCTTC CASSYRPGQGRDGQFF
- TRBJ2-1 TRBV5-1 few 14 TGCGCCAGCAGCTTGGGGGGGCCAGACAATGAGCAGTTCTTC CASSLGGPDNEQFF
- TRBJ1-2 TRBV12-3/TRBV12-4 many 14 TGTGCCAGCAGTTCACACGGGACATCGTATGGCTACACCTTC CASSSHGTSYGYTF
TRBD1 TRBJ2-3 TRBV5-1 - 16 TGCGCCAGCAGCACGGGAGACAGGGGTAGCACAGATACGCAGTATTTT CASSTGDRGSTDTQYF
- TRBJ1-1 TRBV5-5 few 13 TGTGCCAGCAGCAACGAACTGAACACTGAAGCTTTCTTT CASSNELNTEAFF
- TRBJ2-5 TRBV20-1 - 16 TGCAGTGCTAGAGGTCCGCACCAAGACTACGCCAATGAGCAGTACTTC CSARGPHQDYANEQYF
TRBD2 TRBJ2-1 TRBV12-3/TRBV12-4 - 15 TGTGCCAGCAGCCCCCCGGGGGGGGCCGATAATGAGCAGTTCTTC CASSPPGGADNEQFF
TRBD1 TRBJ2-5 TRBV4-1 - 15 TGCGCCAGCAGCGCCCCGGGACAGGGTAAGAAGGAGCAGTACTTC CASSAPGQGKKEQYF
- TRBJ1-5 TRBV20-1 few 14 TGCAGTGCTAGCCCGACAGAACTAAATCAGCCCCAGCATTTT CSASPTELNQPQHF
- TRBJ1-2 TRBV20-1 few 12 TGCAGTGCTAGTAACAGGGTTGATGGCTACACCTTC CSASNRVDGYTF
- TRBJ2-3 TRBV4-3 few 17 TGCGCCAGCAGCCAGACGGGAGTCGTGTACAGCACAGATACGCAGTATTTT CASSQTGVVYSTDTQYF
- TRBJ1-1 TRBV30 - 13 TGTGCCTGGATGGGCAGGGGCATCACTGAAGCTTTCTTT CAWMGRGITEAFF
- TRBJ2-6 TRBV4-2 - 16 TGTGCCAGCAGCCAAGAAGCTAGCTCTGGGGCCAACGTCCTGACTTTC CASSQEASSGANVLTF
- TRBJ2-2 TRBV4-3 many 14 TGTGCCAGCAGCCAAGATCTGAGTACCGGGGAGCTGTTTTTT CASSQDLSTGELFF
- TRBJ2-1 TRBV7-2 few 16 TGTGCCAGCAACCACCTGGGCAGGAGCTCCTACAATGAGCAGTTCTTC CASNHLGRSSYNEQFF
- TRBJ1-1 TRBV4-2 - 16 TGTGCCGGCAGCCAAGAGAGGGGGAACGCGAACACTGAAGCTTTCTTT CAGSQERGNANTEAFF
- TRBJ1-4 TRBV6-5 once 13 TGTGCCAGCGGTGTAGGTATTAATGAAAAACTGTTTTTT CASGVGINEKLFF
- TRBJ1-1 TRBV29-1 few 14 TGCAGCGTTGAGCGGACGGTCATGAACACTGAAGCTTTCTTT CSVERTVMNTEAFF
- TRBJ1-1 TRBV12-3/TRBV12-4 - 14 TGTGCCAGCACCTCGAAGGGGGGCTGGACTGAAGCTTTCTTT CASTSKGGWTEAFF
- TRBJ2-7 TRBV25-1 few 17 TGTGCCAGCAGTGACCCTGCCTCTCCGCATTTACCCTACGAGCAGTACTTC CASSDPASPHLPYEQYF
- TRBJ1-5 TRBV5-6 - 15 TGTGCCAGCTCCGGACAATACCGGGCGCATCAGCCCCAGCATTTT CASSGQYRAHQPQHF
- TRBJ2-3 TRBV4-3 few 16 TGCGCCAGCAGCCAAGATCTTTTGGCTAGCACAGATACGCAGTATTTT CASSQDLLASTDTQYF
TRBD1 TRBJ1-2 TRBV27 - 16 TGTGCCAGCAGTTCAGGACAGGACCGAGCGAATTATGGCTACACCTTC CASSSGQDRANYGYTF
- TRBJ1-1 TRBV10-3 few 11 TGTGCCATCAGCCCGGGGGCTGAAGCTTTCTTT CAISPGAEAFF
- TRBJ2-5 TRBV2 - 14 TGTGCCAGCAGTGACTTGTTCAGGGGAGAGACCCAGTACTTC CASSDLFRGETQYF
TRBD1 TRBJ2-5 TRBV20-1 - 17 TGCGGTGCTAGGGTTACCCAAGGACAGGGAAACGAAGAGACCCAGTACTTC CGARVTQGQGNEETQYF
- TRBJ1-2 TRBV6-6 - 14 TGTGCCAGCGGCCTCGAAGGGGGAAACTTCGGCTACACCTTC CASGLEGGNFGYTF
TRBD2 TRBJ2-1 TRBV12-3/TRBV12-4 few 18 TGTGCCAGCAGTCGAGCGGGGGGGACAGTACTTCCCGTCGATGAGCAGTTCTTC CASSRAGGTVLPVDEQFF
- TRBJ1-1 TRBV6-2/TRBV6-3 - 12 TGTGCCAGCAGTTACGTGGAGGGTGGAGCTTTCTTT CASSYVEGGAFF
- TRBJ1-2 TRBV10-3 - 12 TGTGCCGCGGGAGGATACGACTATGGCTACACCTTC CAAGGYDYGYTF
- TRBJ2-7 TRBV9 - 17 TGTGCCAGCAGCCCCCGGACAGGGAGGGCAGCCTACAATGAGCAGTACTTC CASSPRTGRAAYNEQYF
TRBD1 TRBJ1-1 TRBV14 - 12 TGTGCCAGCAGCGTCAGGGGGGTTGAGGCTTTCTTT CASSVRGVEAFF
TRBD1 TRBJ2-1 TRBV20-1 few 13 TGCAGTGCTCAGAATACAGGGGGCAATGAGCAGTTCTTC CSAQNTGGNEQFF
- TRBJ1-5 TRBV7-2 few 12 TGTGCCAGCAGCTTAGCCCTGCCGCCCCAGCATTTT CASSLALPPQHF
- TRBJ2-2 TRBV11-2 - 14 TGTGCCAGCAGCGGCGGATCGAACACCGGGGAGCTGTTTTTT CASSGGSNTGELFF
- TRBJ1-2 TRBV2 few 13 TGTGCCAGCAGTGAAAACCGGGTATGGGGCTACACCTTC CASSENRVWGYTF
- TRBJ1-5 TRBV4-2 - 16 TGTGCCAGCAGCCAAGCGTCAGAGAGTAGCAATCAGCCCCAGCATTTT CASSQASESSNQPQHF
- TRBJ1-2 TRBV4-3 - 16 TGCGCCAGCAGCCAAGGGCCGGGACTCCTAGACGGTGGCTACACCTTC CASSQGPGLLDGGYTF
- TRBJ2-7 TRBV11-1 few 15 TGTGCCAGCAGCTTAGTTAGGGGGTCCAACAACGAGCAGTACTTC CASSLVRGSNNEQYF
TRBD1 TRBJ2-4 TRBV5-6 - 16 TGTGCCAGCAGCCCTAAGACAGGGGGCGGTCCGGACATTCAGTACTTC CASSPKTGGGPDIQYF
TRBD1 TRBJ1-5 TRBV12-3/TRBV12-4 many 14 TGTGCCAGCAGTTTTACAGGGGGCGGTCAGCCCCAGCATTTT CASSFTGGGQPQHF
TRBD2 TRBJ2-5 TRBV4-3 few 17 TGCGCCAGCAGCCAAGATCCCACTAGCGGGGGGGAAGAGACCCAGTACTTC CASSQDPTSGGEETQYF
- TRBJ2-7 TRBV4-3 once 13 TGCGCCAGCAGCCAAGTAAGACGAGACGAGCAGTACTTC CASSQVRRDEQYF
- TRBJ2-2 TRBV5-1 few 16 TGCGCCAGCAGCTTGGAGTACGCGGTAAACACCGGGGAGCTGTTTTTT CASSLEYAVNTGELFF
- TRBJ2-3 TRBV4-2 many 15 TGTGCCAGCAGCCAAGACCGGACGGCCACAGATACGCAGTATTTT CASSQDRTATDTQYF
- TRBJ2-3 TRBV4-3 - 16 TGCGCCAGCAGCCAAGATTTCTTCAGCAACACAGATACGCAGTATTTT CASSQDFFSNTDTQYF
- TRBJ2-3 TRBV27 few 15 TGTGCCAGCATCGATCTGGCAGGGCATCCAGATACGCAGTATTTT CASIDLAGHPDTQYF